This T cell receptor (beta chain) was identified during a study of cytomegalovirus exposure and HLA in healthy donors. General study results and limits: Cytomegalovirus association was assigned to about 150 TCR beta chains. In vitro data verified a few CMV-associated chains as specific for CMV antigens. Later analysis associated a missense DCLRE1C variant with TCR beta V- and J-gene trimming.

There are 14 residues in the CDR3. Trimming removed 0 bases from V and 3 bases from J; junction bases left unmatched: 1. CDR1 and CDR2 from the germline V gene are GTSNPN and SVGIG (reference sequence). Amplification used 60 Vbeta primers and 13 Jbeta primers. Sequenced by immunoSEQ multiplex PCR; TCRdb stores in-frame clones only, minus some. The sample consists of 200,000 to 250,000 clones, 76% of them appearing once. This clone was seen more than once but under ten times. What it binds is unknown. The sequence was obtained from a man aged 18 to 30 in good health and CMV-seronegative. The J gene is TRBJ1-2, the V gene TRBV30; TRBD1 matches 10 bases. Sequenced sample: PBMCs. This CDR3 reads CAWSVTGGHYGYTF. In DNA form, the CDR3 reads TGTGCCTGGAGTGTGACAGGGGGCCACTATGGCTACACCTTC.